This TCR beta chain appears in the sequencing data of a study of T cells in Graves' hyperthyroidism and ophthalmopathy. Broader study findings: Ophthalmopathy, which appeared later, was predicted by the model a median 6.5 months before onset.

As for this clonotype: Its antigen is unknown.

It was RNA transcripts that yielded the amplified TCR beta CDR3 regions. Researchers ran a first-round RT-PCR on the TCR CDR3 using the HTBI primer set. TCRdb reprocessed the multiplex PCR reads with MiXCR, giving one entry per CDR3 protein. This sample has about 600,000 distinct CDR3 sequences, with 13% to 15% found just once. This receptor was obtained from a woman under 30 with Graves' ophthalmopathy. Sequencing input: blood.

The CDR3 protein is CSVLPQSSYEQYF. The CDR3 coding sequence is TGCAGCGTTCTCCCCCAGAGCTCCTACGAGCAGTACTTC. V and J are TRBV29-1 and TRBJ2-7; D gene ambiguous. Trimming left V 5 bases short and J 0 bases short, with 11 bases between. Germline V CDR1 and CDR2: SQVTM, ANQGSEA. The CDR3 has 13 amino acids.